The 29 T cell receptor beta chains listed next were all sequenced from one sample in a study of blood T cell repertoires in COVID-19. TCRdb's table, derived via immunoSEQ multiplex PCR, lists solely in-frame clones and lacks some. The data contain approximately 210,000 clones, roughly 79% of them singletons. Sequencing was done on a sample of PBMCs or T cells enriched from blood (not recorded which). These receptors originate from a woman between 50 and 59 years old with acute COVID-19.

The V and J genes are TRBV4-1 and TRBJ2-1; the match to TRBD2 covers 12 bases. Looked up from germline, CDR1 is MGHRA and CDR2 is YSYEKL. Trimming removed 5 bases from V and 6 bases from J; junction bases left unmatched: 2. The CDR3 sequence is 14 residues long. CDR3 region: CASSSGLAGNEQFF. The CDR3 DNA follows: TGCGCCAGCAGCTCGGGACTAGCGGGCAATGAGCAGTTCTTC.

The CDR3 DNA reads as TGTGCCAGCAGCTTGGTTGCGGGACAGGGTAATGAAAAACTGTTTTTT. It translates to CASSLVAGQGNEKLFF. The rearrangement links TRBV5-6 to TRBJ1-4; TRBD1 matches at 9 bases. V dropped 0 bases and J dropped 4; count of bases not matched to a gene: 4. The CDR3 runs 16 residues. Germline V CDR1 and CDR2: SGHDT, YYEEEE.

V is TRBV3-1 (or the pseudogene TRBV3-2) and J is TRBJ1-6; the D gene is possibly TRBD1 (5 bases). Deletions cut 1 base from V and 8 bases from J, with 6 bases between. Germline V lookup: CDR1 LGHDT, CDR2 YNNKEL (reference sequence). CDR3 size: 13 residues. CDR3 in DNA: TGTGCCAGCAGCCAAGTGACAGATTCACCCCTCCACTTT. Translating gives CASSQVTDSPLHF.

The V gene is TRBV10-3, the J gene TRBJ2-7; 12 bases match TRBD1. Germline values: CDR1 ENHRY, CDR2 SYGVKD. This CDR3 is built from 14 residues. The junction had 7 bases not matched to a gene; V was cut back by 6 bases and J by 7 bases. DNA for the CDR3: TGTGCCATCAGCGGGACAGGGGGCGGTTGGGAGCAGTACTTC. Amino acid sequence: CAISGTGGGWEQYF.

The chain recombines TRBV7-2 with TRBJ2-2, with 10 positions matching TRBD2. Germline assignment: CDR1 SGHTA and CDR2 FQGNSA. The ends lost 7 bases at V and 3 bases at J; junction bases unmatched: 14. The CDR3 covers 18 residues. CDR3: CASNTPPSGGRDTGELFF. As DNA, the CDR3 is TGTGCCAGCAACACCCCCCCTAGCGGGGGCAGGGACACCGGGGAGCTGTTTTTT.

This chain connects TRBV11-2 to TRBJ2-7; 8 bases agree with TRBD1. Germline lookup yields CDR1 SGHAT and CDR2 FQNNGV. The J segment lost 2 bases and the V segment lost 5 bases, leaving 8 bases of the junction unmatched. This CDR3 spans 15 amino acids. The CDR3 reads CASSRDRGGTYEQYF. The CDR3 bases are TGTGCCAGCAGCCGAGACAGGGGAGGAACCTACGAGCAGTACTTC.

The chain uses TRBV2 and TRBJ1-5, with 7 bases aligning to TRBD1. CDR1 is SNHLY, CDR2 FYNNEI, per germline. The ends lost 6 bases at V and 2 bases at J; junction bases unmatched: 4. The CDR3 extends over 14 amino acids. The CDR3 DNA sequence: TGTGCCAGCAGGGGACAGTTGGGCAATCAGCCCCAGCATTTT. Its translation: CASRGQLGNQPQHF.

V and J are TRBV11-3 and TRBJ2-3; TRBD2 might be the D (6 bases). Trimming shortened V by 7 bases and J by 2 bases, and 13 bases separated the two germline ends. The V gene's germline CDR1 is SGHNT and CDR2 YENEEA. The CDR3 loop spans 14 amino acids. The CDR3 nucleotides read TGTGCCAGCAACCCTGGGGGACTCACAGATACGCAGTATTTT. Translation gives CASNPGGLTDTQYF. Supplemented by reference TRBV11-3 and TRBJ2-3, the full variable domain reads EAGVVQSPRYKIIEKKQPVAFWCNPISGHNTLYWYLQNLGQGPELLIRYENEEAVDDSQLPKDRFSAERLKGVDSTLKIQPAELGDSAVYLCASNPGGLTDTQYFGPGTRLTVL.

The chain joins TRBV28 to TRBJ1-5; D ambiguous. The ends were cut back, 3 bases at V and 6 bases at J, with 6 bases in the middle. The V gene's germline CDR1 is MDHEN and CDR2 SYDVKM. The CDR3 runs 12 residues. The CDR3: CASSFLAQPQHF. In nucleotides, the CDR3 is TGTGCCAGCAGTTTCTTAGCTCAGCCCCAGCATTTT.

V usage is TRBV7-2 and J usage is TRBJ2-5; 11 bases map to TRBD2. Trimming removed 6 bases from V and 1 base from J; junction bases left unmatched: 7. Germline V gene lookup returns CDR1 SGHTA and CDR2 FQGNSA. The CDR3 has 16 residues. CDR3 DNA sequence: TGTGCCAGCAGAAGACGACTAGCGGGGCTCCAAGAGACCCAGTACTTC. As protein: CASRRRLAGLQETQYF.

This clone appeared a single time. The chain recombines TRBV29-1 with TRBJ1-1; 12 positions agree with TRBD1. The CDR3 extends over 18 amino acids. Looked up from germline, CDR1 is SQVTM and CDR2 is ANQGSEA. V trimming: 6 bases; J trimming: 6 bases; junction bases outside the gene matches: 20. CDR3 in DNA: TGCAGCGTGGACACAATCACCCCCGGGACAGGGGGCGCGTCTGAAGCTTTCTTT. Translating it yields CSVDTITPGTGGASEAFF.

The chain carries TRBV5-1 and TRBJ1-1; 7 nucleotides align to TRBD1. Germline trimming cut 5 bases from V and 4 bases from J; bases unmatched to any gene: 11. The CDR3 is 15 amino acids. Looked up from germline, CDR1 is SGHRS and CDR2 is YFSETQ. CDR3 residues: CASSYDRVGITEAFF. The DNA of the CDR3 is TGCGCCAGCAGTTACGACAGGGTTGGTATCACTGAAGCTTTCTTT.

V usage is TRBV12-3 or TRBV12-4 and J usage is TRBJ2-7; TRBD1 matches 8 bases. The CDR3 loop spans 12 amino acids. V was pared by 10 bases and J by 8 bases, with 10 bases of the junction left unmatched. In DNA form, the CDR3 reads TGTGCCACCAAAGGACAGGGCCTCCAGCAGTACTTC. This codes for CATKGQGLQQYF.

The chain links TRBV28 to TRBJ1-3; D might be TRBD1 (6 bases). The germline gives CDR1 MDHEN, CDR2 SYDVKM. Trimming removed 5 bases from V and 0 bases from J, with 11 bases in between. The CDR3 spans 15 residues. The CDR3 reads CASSQAGDSGNTIYF. The CDR3 region has the DNA TGTGCCAGCAGTCAAGCAGGGGACTCTGGAAACACCATATATTTT.

The chain carries TRBV4-3 and TRBJ2-7; maybe TRBD2 (5 bases). Trimming removed 1 base from V and 0 bases from J, with 16 bases in between. Germline CDR1 is LGHNA and CDR2 is YSLEER. This CDR3 has 17 residues. In nucleotides, the CDR3 is TGCGCCAGCAGCCAAGTTTATCCGGCGGGCAACTCCTACGAGCAGTACTTC. Its translation is CASSQVYPAGNSYEQYF.

This clone showed up just a few times. The chain employs TRBV5-6 and TRBJ1-1; 8 nucleotides match TRBD1. V shed 7 bases and J 5 bases; nucleotides not matched to a gene: 7. The CDR3 extends over 13 amino acids. The germline V gene has CDR1 SGHDT and CDR2 YYEEEE. The CDR3 coding sequence is TGTGCCAGCCGAAGGACAGGGAAGACTGAAGCTTTCTTT. This gives the protein CASRRTGKTEAFF. Supplemented by reference TRBV5-6 and TRBJ1-1, the full variable domain reads DAGVTQSPTHLIKTRGQQVTLRCSPKSGHDTVSWYQQALGQGPQFIFQYYEEEERQRGNFPDRFSGHQFPNYSSELNVNALLLGDSALYLCASRRTGKTEAFFGQGTRLTVV.

The chain links TRBV18 to TRBJ2-2, with 9 bases fitting TRBD1. V dropped 1 base and J dropped 5; count of bases not matched to a gene: 11. The germline V gene has CDR1 KGHSH and CDR2 LQKENI. There are 18 residues in the CDR3. The CDR3 DNA reads TGTGCCAGCTCACCACGCTACCTTTGGGACAGGGCGACCGGGGAGCTGTTTTTT. This encodes CASSPRYLWDRATGELFF.

The V call is TRBV6-5, the J call TRBJ1-1, with D perhaps TRBD1 (6 bases). The CDR3 runs to 12 residues. The germline V gene has CDR1 MNHEY and CDR2 SVGAGI. The V end was cut by 6 bases, the J end by 7 bases, with 12 bases between. The CDR3, as DNA: TGTGCCAGCAGCCGAGGACAGCTTGAAGCTTTCTTT. Residues: CASSRGQLEAFF.

V is TRBV7-9 and J is TRBJ2-7; D may be TRBD2 (7 bases). This CDR3 region has 15 residues. V was clipped by 3 bases and J by 6 bases, with 18 bases between them. Germline-derived CDR1 and CDR2 are SEHNR and FQNEAQ (reference sequence). The DNA of the CDR3 is TGTGCCAGCAGCTTTTCCGGGGGCGGGAGACGCGAGCAGTACTTC. Encoded protein: CASSFSGGGRREQYF.

V gene TRBV3-1 (or the pseudogene TRBV3-2) combines with J gene TRBJ1-6; 7 nucleotides line up with TRBD1. Germline V lookup: CDR1 LGHDT, CDR2 YNNKEL (reference sequence). This CDR3 has 15 residues. J lost 9 bases, V lost 0 bases, and 5 bases had no gene match. Written as DNA, the CDR3 is TGTGCCAGCAGCCAAGAGAGGACAGGCACTTCACCCCTCCACTTT. Amino acid sequence: CASSQERTGTSPLHF.

In this sample, this clone turned up a few times. The chain recombines TRBV6-2 or TRBV6-3 with TRBJ1-6; D might be TRBD1 (6 bases). This CDR3 has 16 amino acids. CDR1 is MNHEY, CDR2 SVGEGT, per germline. Trimming took off 6 bases at V and 7 bases at J, with 19 bases between the two ends. The CDR3 region is CASSGSRGGRNSPLHF. The CDR3 DNA reads as TGTGCCAGCAGCGGATCGAGGGGGGGCAGGAATTCACCCCTCCACTTT.

The rearrangement uses TRBV6-1 and TRBJ2-7; a possible D gene is TRBD1 (6 bases). There are 16 residues in the CDR3. Trimming took 6 bases from V and 1 from J, leaving 19 bases between them. CDR1 and CDR2 from the germline V gene are MNHNS and SASEGT. CDR3 in amino acids: CASRETGTPISYEQYF. In nucleotides, the CDR3 is TGTGCCAGCAGGGAAACCGGGACACCAATTTCCTACGAGCAGTACTTC.

The chain has TRBV28 and TRBJ2-5; a weak D match, TRBD2 (6 bases). The CDR3 runs 13 residues. V dropped 3 bases and J dropped 7 bases, with 12 bases sitting between them. CDR1 is MDHEN, CDR2 SYDVKM, per germline. The CDR3 sequence is CASSLGGSATQYF. The CDR3 DNA is TGTGCCAGCAGTTTGGGAGGTTCTGCGACCCAGTACTTC.

The V and J genes are TRBV7-2 and TRBJ2-2, with TRBD1 matching 8 bases. This CDR3 comprises 12 residues. CDR1 is SGHTA and CDR2 is FQGNSA in the germline V gene. V lost 6 bases and J lost 14; bases outside the gene matches: 8. The CDR3 loop is CASRVTGGQLFF. The CDR3 coding sequence is TGTGCCAGCAGAGTAACAGGGGGGCAACTGTTTTTT.

The chain uses TRBV24-1 and TRBJ2-1, with D uncertain. Deletions cut 5 bases from V and 4 bases from J, with 5 bases between. The CDR3 sequence is 12 residues long. From germline, CDR1 is KGHDR and CDR2 SFDVKD. The CDR3 region is CATSVRYNEQFF. The CDR3 nucleotides are TGTGCCACCAGTGTCCGGTACAATGAGCAGTTCTTC.

The chain uses TRBV2 and TRBJ1-5; D possibly corresponds to TRBD1 (6 bases). V lost 6 bases and J lost 2, with 17 bases in between. Germline V gene lookup returns CDR1 SNHLY and CDR2 FYNNEI. This CDR3 region has 16 residues. This CDR3 reads CASSKRSGDGNQPQHF. The CDR3 nucleotides read TGTGCCAGCAGCAAAAGGTCAGGGGACGGCAATCAGCCCCAGCATTTT.

The rearrangement links TRBV19 to TRBJ2-2; 7 bases map to TRBD1. Germline assignment: CDR1 LNHDA and CDR2 SQIVND (reference sequence). The CDR3 is made up of 17 amino acids. Trimming took 3 bases from V and 4 from J; bases not matched to a gene: 11. The CDR3 loop is CASSISRGDRVTGELFF. CDR3 bases: TGTGCCAGTAGTATTTCCCGAGGGGACAGAGTCACCGGGGAGCTGTTTTTT.

This clone was detected only a few times. This rearrangement joins TRBV7-3 to TRBJ2-7; no definite D call. CDR3 size: 14 residues. CDR1 is SGHTA and CDR2 is FQGTGA in the germline V gene. The V and J ends lost 4 bases and 0 bases respectively, with 10 bases between them. The CDR3 region has the DNA TGTGCCAGCAGCTCCCGTCCTAGCTCCTACGAGCAGTACTTC. Protein sequence: CASSSRPSSYEQYF.

The chain recombines TRBV5-1 with TRBJ1-3; D not certain. The CDR3 extends over 15 amino acids. The V end lost 0 bases, the J end lost 0 bases, and 7 bases lay between the germline ends. Germline V gene data show CDR1 as SGHRS and CDR2 as YFSETQ. The CDR3 nucleotides are TGCGCCAGCAGCTTGGGCGGGAGCTCTGGAAACACCATATATTTT. Translating it yields CASSLGGSSGNTIYF.